Below are 32 T cell receptor beta chains sequenced from a single sample in a study of T cell repertoires in cytomegalovirus infection. Antigens of these TCRs are unknown. TCRdb processed the reads anew with MiXCR; each CDR3 protein has one entry. The table lists about 900,000 distinct CDR3 sequences, roughly 30% of them singletons. The sequences come from cultured CD8+ T cells from PBMCs, collected from culture after CMV antigen stimulation. The source of these receptors is a human donor in good health (CMV status not recorded). Some clones in this sample may be carry-over from other donors' samples.

The chain is built from TRBV24-1 and TRBJ2-1; D is possibly TRBD1 (5 bases). V dropped 1 base and J dropped 10 bases, with 10 bases sitting between them. The V gene's germline CDR1 is KGHDR and CDR2 SFDVKD. The CDR3 totals 13 residues. Here the CDR3 DNA reads TGTGCCACCAGTGATTTAGCAGGGCAAGAGCAGTTCTTC. It encodes CATSDLAGQEQFF.

The genes are TRBV6-2 or TRBV6-3 and TRBJ2-1, with D uncertain. CDR1 and CDR2 (germline): MNHEY, SVGEGT. Between the trimmed V and J ends, which lost 2 bases and 1 base, there was a span of 9 bases. This CDR3 is 15 amino acids long. CDR3 residues: CASSYGFGSYNEQFF. CDR3 nucleotide sequence: TGTGCCAGCAGTTACGGCTTTGGTTCCTACAATGAGCAGTTCTTC.

The CDR3: CASSFTMDRKNIQYF. The CDR3 DNA follows: TGTGCCAGCAGTTTTACAATGGACAGGAAAAACATTCAGTACTTC. The rearrangement joins TRBV27 to TRBJ2-4; 7 nucleotides match TRBD1. CDR1 is MNHEY, CDR2 SMNVEV, per germline (reference sequence). V dropped 3 bases and J dropped 4; count of bases not matched to a gene: 6. There are 15 residues in the CDR3.

The chain links TRBV4-3 to TRBJ1-6, with D possibly being TRBD1 (6 bases). The CDR3 totals 16 residues. Trimming cost V 0 bases and J 8 bases, with 14 bases left between them. Per the germline V gene, CDR1 is LGHNA and CDR2 is YSLEER. CDR3 DNA sequence: TGCGCCAGCAGCCAAGATCGGACGGGGGGCTATTCACCCCTCCACTTT. It translates to CASSQDRTGGYSPLHF.

The chain employs TRBV2 and TRBJ2-2; D is unclear. The CDR3 is 12 residues long. CDR1 is SNHLY and CDR2 is FYNNEI in the germline V gene. Trimming shortened V by 5 bases and J by 7 bases, and 8 bases separated the two germline ends. The CDR3 sequence: CASSISNGELFF. The CDR3 nucleotides are TGTGCCAGCAGTATATCCAACGGGGAGCTGTTTTTT.

The rearrangement uses TRBV10-2 and TRBJ1-6, with no clear D. Deletions cut 8 bases from V and 8 bases from J, with 7 bases between. The CDR3 has 11 amino acids. Germline assignment: CDR1 WSHSY and CDR2 SAAADI. The CDR3 loop is CASGTDSPLHF. CDR3 coding DNA: TGCGCCAGCGGAACAGATTCACCCCTCCACTTT.

Many counts were recorded for this clonotype. The genes are TRBV7-9 and TRBJ2-6; TRBD2 is a possible D gene (5 bases). This CDR3 region has 18 residues. CDR1 SEHNR and CDR2 FQNEAQ come from the germline V gene (reference sequence). V shed 10 bases and J shed 0 bases, with 22 bases lying between them. CDR3 loop: CATSTRDPVRSGANVLTF. In nucleotides, the CDR3 is TGTGCCACCTCCACGAGGGATCCGGTCCGCTCTGGGGCCAACGTCCTGACTTTC.

This chain links TRBV6-8 with TRBJ2-7; the match to TRBD2 covers 8 bases. The CDR3 has 14 amino acids. The germline V gene encodes CDR1 MNHGY and CDR2 SAAAGT. V was clipped by 6 bases and J by 2 bases; unmatched bases: 6. The CDR3 sequence: CASRPGLGPYEQYF. Here the CDR3 DNA reads TGTGCCAGCAGGCCGGGACTAGGGCCCTACGAGCAGTACTTC.

In its sample, this clonotype was seen a few times. The chain uses TRBV6-1 and TRBJ2-6; D is uncertain. This CDR3 contains 20 residues. Per germline, CDR1 MNHNS and CDR2 SASEGT. Trimming shortened V by 7 bases and J by 4 bases, and 29 bases separated the two germline ends. CDR3 coding DNA: TGTGCCAGCATCCCATCAAGGCCCACAGCAACCTCGAGGGGGGCCAACGTCCTGACTTTC. Its protein product is CASIPSRPTATSRGANVLTF.

This clonotype was seen more than once but under ten times. V and J are TRBV28 and TRBJ1-3, with D possibly TRBD1 on 5 matching bases. The germline gives CDR1 MDHEN, CDR2 SYDVKM. The CDR3 consists of 16 residues. V was pared by 1 base and J by 0 bases, with 10 bases between. The CDR3 DNA reads as TGTGCCAGCAGTTTATTTCCAGGGAGCTCTGGAAACACCATATATTTT. As protein: CASSLFPGSSGNTIYF.

This rearrangement joins TRBV2 to TRBJ2-2; tentatively, D is TRBD1 (6 bases). Germline CDR1 and CDR2: SNHLY and FYNNEI. CDR3 length equals 15 residues. Trimming took 6 bases from V and 2 from J, leaving 13 bases between them. The CDR3 DNA is TGTGCCAGCAGGAAGGACAGTCCCAACACCGGGGAGCTGTTTTTT. It encodes CASRKDSPNTGELFF.

This clonotype appeared a few times. The chain has TRBV5-6 and TRBJ1-2; D gene ambiguous. The germline V and J ends were trimmed by 2 bases and 8 bases, with 16 bases remaining between them. Germline V gene lookup returns CDR1 SGHDT and CDR2 YYEEEE. The CDR3 is 14 amino acids. The DNA for the CDR3 is TGTGCCAGCAGCTTTGGCAGGCCCTCGGACGGCTACACCTTC. It yields the protein CASSFGRPSDGYTF.

This clonotype was counted at least ten times. In DNA, the CDR3 is TGTGCCAGCAGCTTAGCGCAATCACAGGGAAATGAAAAACTGTTTTTT. Encoded protein: CASSLAQSQGNEKLFF. The rearrangement uses TRBV7-2 and TRBJ1-4; possibly TRBD1 for D (6 bases). The CDR3 has 16 amino acids. V shed 0 bases and J shed 5 bases, with 13 bases lying between them. CDR1 is SGHTA and CDR2 is FQGNSA in the germline V gene.

About this clonotype: A much larger clone lies a single base off, so this may be a read error. The V gene is TRBV7-9, the J gene TRBJ2-1; the D gene could be TRBD1 or TRBD2 (6 bases each). The germline V gene has CDR1 SEHNR and CDR2 FQNEAQ (reference sequence). The CDR3 covers 16 residues. The CDR3 DNA reads as TGTGTCAGCAGCCCGCCGGACGGGGGCCCAGGCAATGAGCAGTTCTTC. This sequence encodes CVSSPPDGGPGNEQFF.

This clonotype came up many times. The chain links TRBV10-3 to TRBJ1-1; no firm D call. Germline V lookup: CDR1 ENHRY, CDR2 SYGVKD. The V end lost 2 bases, the J end lost 1 base, and 17 bases lay between the germline ends. The CDR3 loop spans 17 amino acids. The DNA for the CDR3 is TGTGCCATCAGTGAGACCCTACCCCCCGTTCGGAACACTGAAGCTTTCTTT. It is translated as CAISETLPPVRNTEAFF.

The chain carries TRBV7-9 and TRBJ1-1; 10 bases line up with TRBD1. Unmatched junction bases numbered 12, after V lost 4 bases and J lost 4 bases. CDR1 and CDR2 from the germline V gene are SEHNR and FQNEAQ (reference sequence). This CDR3 has 17 residues. CDR3 sequence reads: CASSSGQGLMGGTEAFF. CDR3 DNA sequence: TGTGCCAGCAGCTCGGGACAGGGGTTGATGGGGGGCACTGAAGCTTTCTTT.

Only a few counts were recorded for this clonotype. The V call is TRBV5-1, the J call TRBJ2-2; D remains unclear. This CDR3 region has 14 residues. Germline CDR1 and CDR2: SGHRS and YFSETQ. The V end was cut by 2 bases, the J end by 5 bases, with 10 bases between. The chain's CDR3 is CASSFPDRTGELFF. The CDR3 bases are TGCGCCAGCAGCTTCCCGGACCGAACCGGGGAGCTGTTTTTT. Combining the CDR3 with reference TRBV5-1 and TRBJ2-2 gives the whole variable domain KAGVTQTPRYLIKTRGQQVTLSCSPISGHRSVSWYQQTPGQGLQFLFEYFSETQRNKGNFPGRFSGRQFSNSRSEMNVSTLELGDSALYLCASSFPDRTGELFFGEGSRLTVL.

In this sample, this clonotype turned up many times. The rearrangement joins TRBV6-5 to TRBJ2-7; D not resolved. Deletions cut 2 bases from V and 5 bases from J, with 7 bases between. CDR3 length: 12 residues. The germline V gene has CDR1 MNHEY and CDR2 SVGAGI. The CDR3 DNA reads as TGTGCCAGCAGTTACAGTCAGGACGAGCAGTACTTC. It encodes CASSYSQDEQYF.

This rearrangement joins TRBV20-1 to TRBJ2-7, with TRBD1 identical over 7 bases. The CDR3 sequence is 14 residues long. Germline CDR1 reads DFQATT; CDR2 reads SNEGSKA (reference sequence). With 5 bases clipped from V and 2 bases from J, the junction kept 9 bases outside the gene matches. CDR3 region: CSAYDREIPYEQYF. The CDR3 nucleotides read TGCAGTGCTTACGACAGGGAAATTCCCTACGAGCAGTACTTC.

The chain links TRBV28 to TRBJ2-4; no reliable D call. CDR3 length equals 18 residues. Trimming cost V 1 base and J 1 base, with 17 bases left between them. The germline V gene encodes CDR1 MDHEN and CDR2 SYDVKM. CDR3 sequence: CASSLYGPQRDAKNIQYF. The CDR3 DNA follows: TGTGCCAGCAGTTTATATGGGCCCCAAAGGGATGCCAAAAACATTCAGTACTTC. Using reference TRBV28 and TRBJ2-4 for the parts outside the CDR3, the full variable domain is DVKVTQSSRYLVKRTGEKVFLECVQDMDHENMFWYRQDPGLGLRLIYFSYDVKMKEKGDIPEGYSVSREKKERFSLILESASTNQTSMYLCASSLYGPQRDAKNIQYFGAGTRLSVL.

This clonotype was detected only a few times. The gene calls are TRBV7-9 and TRBJ2-1, with 7 nucleotides matching TRBD1. The V gene's germline CDR1 is SEHNR and CDR2 FQNEAQ (reference sequence). CDR3 length: 13 amino acids. With 6 bases clipped from V and 5 bases from J, the junction kept 4 bases outside the gene matches. The CDR3 DNA reads TGTGCCAGCAGGAGGGGGCGGGACAATGAGCAGTTCTTC. This codes for CASRRGRDNEQFF.

The genes are TRBV5-5 and TRBJ2-5, with D possibly TRBD1 on 6 matching bases. The CDR3 runs 14 residues. Trimming stripped 2 bases from V and 3 bases from J, with 11 bases between. Germline loops: CDR1 SGHKS, CDR2 YYEKEE (reference sequence). The CDR3 bases are TGTGCCAGCAGCTTCAGGACAGCAGAAGAGACCCAGTACTTC. It is translated as CASSFRTAEETQYF.

The chain's CDR3 is CASSLKGAFGELFF. The DNA for the CDR3 is TGTGCCAGCAGCTTGAAAGGGGCTTTCGGGGAGCTGTTTTTT. The chain recombines TRBV5-5 with TRBJ2-2; D is perhaps TRBD1 (5 bases). Per germline, CDR1 SGHKS and CDR2 YYEKEE (reference sequence). Trimming shortened V by 1 base and J by 7 bases, and 11 bases separated the two germline ends. The CDR3 contains 14 residues.

This clonotype was recorded many times. The chain has TRBV7-2 and TRBJ2-7; D not resolved. Trimming cost V 4 bases and J 2 bases, with 6 bases left between them. CDR1 and CDR2 (germline): SGHTA, FQGNSA. CDR3 length equals 12 residues. The CDR3 nucleotides are TGTGCCAGCAGCTCCCCCCCCTACGAGCAGTACGTC. It encodes CASSSPPYEQYV.

V gene TRBV15 combines with J gene TRBJ2-2; 8 nucleotides match TRBD2. The CDR3 is 16 residues long. Germline CDR1 LNHNV, CDR2 YYDKDF (reference sequence). V trimming: 0 bases; J trimming: 6 bases; junction bases outside the gene matches: 6. CDR3 coding DNA: TGTGCCACCAGCAGAGATATGGGACTAGGATCCGGGGAGCTGTTTTTT. It specifies CATSRDMGLGSGELFF.

This chain connects TRBV6-5 to TRBJ1-2; no firm D call. Germline assignment: CDR1 MNHEY and CDR2 SVGAGI. The CDR3 spans 12 residues. V lost 10 bases, J lost 4 bases, and 13 bases lay in between. The CDR3 spells CATTYGLYGYTF. CDR3 bases: TGTGCCACCACGTACGGTCTCTATGGCTACACCTTC.

This clonotype showed up just a few times. The V call is TRBV11-2, the J call TRBJ2-2, with TRBD1 matching 8 bases. This CDR3 has 16 amino acids. Germline V gene data show CDR1 as SGHAT and CDR2 as FQNNGV. V shed 2 bases and J 6 bases; nucleotides not matched to a gene: 8. The CDR3 DNA sequence: TGTGCCAGCAGCTTATACCAGGGGGCTTTCTCCGGGGAGCTGTTTTTT. It yields the protein CASSLYQGAFSGELFF.

The chain recombines TRBV7-8 with TRBJ2-1, with 9 nucleotides matching TRBD1. The CDR3 length is 14 residues. The ends lost 2 bases at V and 8 bases at J; junction bases unmatched: 4. Per germline, CDR1 SGHVS and CDR2 FQNEAQ. The CDR3 DNA reads TGTGCCAGCAGCTTAAACAGGGGGCAGGATGAGCAGTTCTTC. Protein sequence: CASSLNRGQDEQFF.

The table lists this clonotype with many counts. The rearrangement uses TRBV19 and TRBJ2-2, with D hard to call. CDR3 size: 14 residues. V lost 7 bases and J lost 3, with 12 bases in between. The germline V gene has CDR1 LNHDA and CDR2 SQIVND (reference sequence). The CDR3 bases are TGTGCCAGTAAACTACGGTCACACACCGGGGAGCTGTTTTTT. Residues: CASKLRSHTGELFF.

A few counts support this clonotype. This chain connects TRBV6-1 to TRBJ2-3; tentative D call: TRBD1 (7 bases). This CDR3 spans 15 amino acids. Trimming stripped 4 bases from V and 3 bases from J, with 14 bases between. Germline V gene lookup returns CDR1 MNHNS and CDR2 SASEGT. The CDR3 DNA follows: TGTGCCAGCAGTGCCCAGGGGGGTAGGACAGATACGCAGTATTTT. As protein: CASSAQGGRTDTQYF.

V usage is TRBV19 and J usage is TRBJ1-3; D gene uncertain. The CDR3 sequence is 17 residues long. Germline-derived CDR1 and CDR2 are LNHDA and SQIVND (reference sequence). The V end lost 4 bases, the J end lost 0 bases, and 16 bases lay between the germline ends. The DNA of the CDR3 is TGTGCCAGTAGTAGATACGGCGTGGAAAGCTCTGGAAACACCATATATTTT. Protein product: CASSRYGVESSGNTIYF.

This chain uses TRBV4-3 with TRBJ2-1; TRBD1 matches at 7 bases. Germline CDR1 reads LGHNA; CDR2 reads YSLEER. With 3 bases clipped from V and 8 bases from J, the junction kept 4 bases outside the gene matches. This CDR3 is built from 13 residues. The CDR3 spells CASSHTGEDEQFF. The CDR3, as DNA: TGCGCCAGCAGCCACACAGGGGAAGATGAGCAGTTCTTC.